This entry lists 10 T cell receptor beta chains sequenced from one sample in a study of cytomegalovirus exposure and HLA in healthy donors. The PCR made use of 60 Vbeta and 13 Jbeta primers. Clones were sequenced by immunoSEQ multiplex PCR, and TCRdb holds only the in-frame ones, with some missing. Among fewer than 140,000 clones listed, approximately 71% were seen once. The sequenced material came from PBMCs. Every receptor here comes from a man in his forties in good health and CMV-seronegative.

Turning to this clone: The same CDR3 arises from other DNA sequences in this sample as well. The V gene is TRBV10-2, the J gene TRBJ2-5, with a possible D match to TRBD2 (7 bases). V was clipped by 4 bases and J by 5 bases, with 20 bases between them. This CDR3 has 16 amino acids. Germline V lookup: CDR1 WSHSY, CDR2 SAAADI. In DNA form, the CDR3 reads TGCGCCAGCAGTGCATTGGGCGGGGGCGGTCGGGAGACCCAGTACTTC. Translating gives CASSALGGGGRETQYF.

In DNA, the CDR3 is TGTGCCAGCAGGAGACCGGGAGCTGGCTACACCTTC. Its protein product is CASRRPGAGYTF. V usage is TRBV6-5 and J usage is TRBJ1-2; the D is unclear. V lost 6 bases and J lost 7, with 12 bases in between. The CDR3 totals 12 residues. Germline CDR1 is MNHEY and CDR2 is SVGAGI.

V and J are TRBV7-6 and TRBJ2-7; D uncertain. With 5 bases removed from V and 6 bases from J, the gap between germline ends came to 17 bases. Germline V lookup: CDR1 SGHVS, CDR2 FNYEAQ. The CDR3 is 14 residues long. The CDR3 DNA is TGTGCCAGCAGCACCGAGACCGGGTATGGCGAGCAGTACTTC. Protein sequence: CASSTETGYGEQYF.

V and J are TRBV6-6 and TRBJ1-5; TRBD1 aligns across 9 bases. Losses at the gene ends were 6 bases for V and 4 bases for J; bases not matched to a gene: 4. The CDR3 is 14 residues long. Looked up from germline, CDR1 is MNHNY and CDR2 is SVGAGI (reference sequence). The CDR3 DNA sequence: TGTGCCAGCAGAGAGACAGGGGGTAATCAGCCCCAGCATTTT. Its translation is CASRETGGNQPQHF.

The chain employs TRBV18 and TRBJ1-1; no clear D. The V end lost 4 bases, the J end lost 4 bases, and 13 bases lay between the germline ends. This CDR3 region has 14 residues. CDR1 and CDR2 from the germline V gene are KGHSH and LQKENI. CDR3 amino acids: CASSREGEGTEAFF. The CDR3 DNA is TGTGCCAGCTCACGTGAGGGCGAGGGCACTGAAGCTTTCTTT.

This chain uses TRBV10-1 with TRBJ2-7, with 10 nucleotides matching TRBD2. With 0 bases clipped from V and 2 bases from J, the junction kept 4 bases outside the gene matches. Germline values: CDR1 WNHNN, CDR2 SYGVQD (reference sequence). The length of the CDR3 is 16 residues. In nucleotides, the CDR3 is TGCGCCAGCAGTGAGTCGGGCAGCGGGGGGGCCTACGAGCAGTACTTC. Translation: CASSESGSGGAYEQYF.

For the CDR3, the DNA is TGTGCCAGCAGTTTCACGGGTTGGAGAGATACGCAGTATTTT. The encoded protein is CASSFTGWRDTQYF. The chain links TRBV6-1 to TRBJ2-3; D gene ambiguous. This CDR3 has 14 amino acids. Germline loops: CDR1 MNHNS, CDR2 SASEGT. Trimming left V 5 bases short and J 5 bases short, with 14 bases between.

This rearrangement joins TRBV6-5 to TRBJ2-7; D is uncertain. CDR3 length equals 15 residues. Trimming removed 8 bases at V and 0 bases at J, with 17 bases between. From germline, CDR1 is MNHEY and CDR2 SVGAGI. CDR3 loop: CASAKRVSPSYEQYF. CDR3 bases: TGTGCCAGCGCTAAAAGAGTTAGCCCCTCCTACGAGCAGTACTTC.

This chain uses TRBV9 with TRBJ2-1; 8 positions agree with TRBD2. Germline values: CDR1 SGDLS, CDR2 YYNGEE. With 3 bases clipped from V and 1 base from J, the junction kept 15 bases outside the gene matches. This CDR3 is built from 19 residues. CDR3 protein: CASSAEGWGLGGSYNEQFF. The DNA for the CDR3 is TGTGCCAGCAGCGCCGAGGGCTGGGGACTAGGCGGGTCCTACAATGAGCAGTTCTTC.

The chain recombines TRBV5-6 with TRBJ2-7, with TRBD1 matching 9 bases. This CDR3 is built from 14 residues. Trimming removed 3 bases from V and 4 bases from J; junction bases left unmatched: 5. Germline CDR1 reads SGHDT; CDR2 reads YYEEEE. The CDR3 is CASSSTGQGYEQYF. CDR3 bases: TGTGCCAGCAGCTCTACGGGACAGGGATACGAGCAGTACTTC.